Following are 27 T cell receptor beta chains from one sample sequenced in a study of early T cells in non-severe SARS-CoV-2 infection. TCRdb reprocessed the 5' RACE reads with MiXCR, giving one entry per CDR3 protein. The sample shows about 90,000 distinct CDR3 sequences, about an eighth of them seen only once. The sample here was whole blood, taken at baseline. These receptors came from an adult who was a healthcare worker with PCR-confirmed SARS-CoV-2 infection or an uninfected control (not recorded which).

The V gene is TRBV10-1, the J gene TRBJ2-1; 11 nucleotides agree with TRBD2. The germline CDR1 and CDR2 sequences are WNHNN and SYGVQD (reference sequence). V was clipped by 4 bases and J by 5 bases; unmatched bases: 1. This CDR3 has 14 residues. This chain's CDR3 is CASSGLAGNNEQFF. The CDR3 DNA sequence: TGCGCCAGCAGTGGACTAGCGGGGAACAATGAGCAGTTCTTC.

A few counts support this clonotype. This chain uses TRBV7-8 with TRBJ2-3; D unresolved. V lost 1 base to trimming and J lost 0 bases, with 11 bases between them. The germline V gene has CDR1 SGHVS and CDR2 FQNEAQ. The CDR3 contains 16 residues. The CDR3 reads CASSLEPIDSTDTQYF. In DNA form, the CDR3 reads TGTGCCAGCAGCTTAGAACCAATCGATAGCACAGATACGCAGTATTTT. The full variable domain, in which reference TRBV7-8 and TRBJ2-3 provide the parts outside the CDR3, is GAGVSQSPRYKVAKRGQDVALRCDPISGHVSLFWYQQALGQGPEFLTYFQNEAQLDKSGLPSDRFFAERPEGSVSTLKIQRTQQEDSAVYLCASSLEPIDSTDTQYFGPGTRLTVL.

In this sample, this clonotype turned up many times. V usage is TRBV3-1 and J usage is TRBJ2-5; tentative D call: TRBD2 (6 bases). Trimming cost V 3 bases and J 4 bases, with 12 bases left between them. CDR3 length: 14 residues. Germline V gene lookup returns CDR1 LGHDT and CDR2 YNNKEL (reference sequence). For the CDR3, the DNA is TGTGCCAGCAGCCAGGCGGGGCAAGTAGAGACCCAGTACTTC. This codes for CASSQAGQVETQYF.

The sample holds many counts of this clonotype. The rearrangement links TRBV3-1 to TRBJ2-7, with 7 positions matching TRBD1. With 3 bases clipped from V and 0 bases from J, the junction kept 5 bases outside the gene matches. The germline V gene encodes CDR1 LGHDT and CDR2 YNNKEL (reference sequence). The CDR3 is made up of 15 amino acids. CDR3 sequence (DNA): TGTGCCAGCAGCCATACAGGGGCGAACTCCTACGAGCAGTACTTC. It translates to CASSHTGANSYEQYF.

This sequence joins TRBV2 and TRBJ2-6; perhaps TRBD1 as D (6 bases). CDR1 and CDR2 from the germline V gene are SNHLY and FYNNEI. This CDR3 comprises 16 residues. V was shortened by 6 bases and J by 5 bases, with 17 bases between the two germline ends. CDR3: CASSQDSPSRANVLTF. Written as DNA, the CDR3 is TGTGCCAGCAGCCAGGACAGCCCTAGCCGGGCCAACGTCCTGACTTTC. The whole variable domain, remainder taken from reference TRBV2 and TRBJ2-6, is EPEVTQTPSHQVTQMGQEVILRCVPISNHLYFYWYRQILGQKVEFLVSFYNNEISEKSEIFDDQFSVERPDGSNFTLKIRSTKLEDSAMYFCASSQDSPSRANVLTFGAGSRLTVL.

This clonotype came up a few times. Its ends do not fully match the called genes, so a read error is possible. The V and J genes are TRBV7-7 and TRBJ2-5, with 8 bases aligning to TRBD2. The germline V gene has CDR1 SSHAT and CDR2 FNYEAQ (reference sequence). The CDR3 covers 14 residues. The CDR3 is CASSQLAAQETQYF. CDR3 coding DNA: TGTGCTAGCAGCCAACTAGCGGCCCAAGAGACCCAGTACTTC.

This clonotype has a count of ten or more. The V gene is TRBV7-2, the J gene TRBJ2-3; D uncertain. Germline CDR1 is SGHTA and CDR2 is FQGNSA. V lost 3 bases and J 4 bases, leaving 14 bases between the germline ends. This CDR3 region has 15 residues. This chain's CDR3 is CASSFIGIGPDTQYF. CDR3 DNA sequence: TGTGCCAGCAGCTTCATCGGAATTGGCCCAGATACGCAGTATTTT. The full variable domain, rest sourced from reference TRBV7-2 and TRBJ2-3, is GAGVSQSPSNKVTEKGKDVELRCDPISGHTALYWYRQSLGQGLEFLIYFQGNSAPDKSGLPSDRFSAERTGGSVSTLTIQRTQQEDSAVYLCASSFIGIGPDTQYFGPGTRLTVL.

V and J are TRBV7-3 and TRBJ2-3; 10 nucleotides align to TRBD2. This CDR3 is 15 amino acids long. Germline-derived CDR1 and CDR2 are SGHTA and FQGTGA. J lost 5 bases, V lost 5 bases, and 7 bases had no gene match. In DNA form, the CDR3 reads TGTGCCAGCAGCCAAGCGGGGGGGCTGGTAGATACGCAGTATTTT. It codes for CASSQAGGLVDTQYF.

This clonotype has a handful of counts. The V gene is TRBV7-3, the J gene TRBJ2-2; D is unresolved. The CDR3 length is 13 residues. Per germline, CDR1 SGHTA and CDR2 FQGTGA. V lost 2 bases to trimming and J lost 5 bases, with 6 bases between them. The CDR3 is CASSLGRTGELFF. CDR3 nucleotides: TGTGCCAGCAGCTTAGGGCGTACCGGGGAGCTGTTTTTT.

This clonotype was observed at least ten times. The chain employs TRBV11-2 and TRBJ2-2, with 8 nucleotides matching TRBD1. Germline V lookup: CDR1 SGHAT, CDR2 FQNNGV. Losses at the gene ends were 2 bases for V and 2 bases for J; bases not matched to a gene: 10. The CDR3 spans 18 residues. The CDR3 region is CASSLRGLTGVNTGELFF. The CDR3 nucleotides are TGTGCCAGCAGCTTAAGGGGCCTGACAGGGGTCAACACCGGGGAGCTGTTTTTT.

V gene TRBV4-2 combines with J gene TRBJ2-3; 8 positions agree with TRBD1. The germline V gene has CDR1 LGHNA and CDR2 YNFKEQ. The CDR3 consists of 15 residues. The trim removed 3 bases at V and 7 bases at J, leaving 9 bases unmatched. The CDR3 sequence: CASSQEHTGGNTQYF. As DNA, the CDR3 is TGTGCCAGCAGCCAGGAACATACAGGGGGAAATACGCAGTATTTT.

This clonotype showed up just a few times. The chain recombines TRBV5-1 with TRBJ2-1, with D unresolved. Germline V gene lookup returns CDR1 SGHRS and CDR2 YFSETQ. CDR3 length: 15 residues. Trimming removed 1 base at V and 2 bases at J, with 10 bases between. CDR3 DNA: TGCGCCAGCAGCTTGTCCCTCGGCGCCTACAATGAGCAGTTCTTC. This encodes CASSLSLGAYNEQFF.

This chain connects TRBV18 to TRBJ1-2; no clear D. V dropped 0 bases and J dropped 4 bases, with 12 bases sitting between them. The germline CDR1 and CDR2 sequences are KGHSH and LQKENI. This CDR3 spans 15 amino acids. The CDR3 region is CASSPPELIGYGYTF. CDR3 DNA: TGTGCCAGCTCACCACCGGAACTAATAGGCTATGGCTACACCTTC.

This clonotype showed up just a few times. In DNA, the CDR3 is TGTGCCAGCAGCTTCGGCGGGGGGACAGGAGAGACCCAGTACTTC. This codes for CASSFGGGTGETQYF. J is TRBJ2-5 and V is TRBV12-3 or TRBV12-4; D tentatively fits TRBD1 or TRBD2 (8 bases each). With 6 bases removed from V and 4 bases from J, the gap between germline ends came to 18 bases. The CDR3 covers 15 residues.

V is TRBV27 and J is TRBJ2-7, with D unclear. The germline V and J ends were trimmed by 2 bases and 1 base, with 12 bases remaining between them. Germline V gene sequence: CDR1 MNHEY, CDR2 SMNVEV (reference sequence). The CDR3 is made up of 15 amino acids. The DNA of the CDR3 is TGTGCCAGCAGTTTAGCTGGATCTGGGTCCTACGAGCAGTACTTC. Translated, it gives CASSLAGSGSYEQYF.

This rearrangement joins TRBV11-2 to TRBJ2-5, with unresolved D. CDR1 is SGHAT, CDR2 FQNNGV, per germline. V was clipped by 3 bases and J by 5 bases, with 7 bases between them. The CDR3 contains 12 residues. The CDR3 nucleotides read TGTGCCAGCAGCTTCTCAAGGGAGACCCAGTACTTC. Translating it yields CASSFSRETQYF.

This clonotype was counted ten times or more. The genes are TRBV29-1 and TRBJ2-7, with 7 bases aligning to TRBD1. V trimming: 7 bases; J trimming: 2 bases; junction bases outside the gene matches: 8. The CDR3 loop spans 13 amino acids. CDR1 is SQVTM and CDR2 is ANQGSEA in the germline V gene. Written as DNA, the CDR3 is TGCAGCGGGATACAGGGGTCCCCCTACGAGCAGTACTTC. Amino acid sequence: CSGIQGSPYEQYF.

The chain carries TRBV12-3 or TRBV12-4 and TRBJ2-5; a weak D match, TRBD1 (6 bases). Between the trimmed V and J ends, which lost 4 bases and 3 bases, there was a span of 15 bases. The CDR3 runs 15 residues. In DNA form, the CDR3 reads TGTGCCAGCAGTTCCCCCCCGGGACACAAAGAGACCCAGTACTTC. Translation: CASSSPPGHKETQYF.

The chain carries TRBV10-3 and TRBJ1-1, with no clear D. The germline V gene has CDR1 ENHRY and CDR2 SYGVKD. Trimming cost V 3 bases and J 8 bases, with 10 bases left between them. The CDR3 extends over 12 amino acids. The CDR3 loop reads CAISELGNEAFF. DNA for the CDR3: TGTGCCATCAGTGAATTGGGGAACGAAGCTTTCTTT.

This clonotype was seen a handful of times. Mismatch with germline at one junction end may stem from a read error. J is TRBJ1-1 and V is TRBV2; D remains ambiguous. The CDR3 runs 12 residues. CDR1 and CDR2 from the germline V gene are SNHLY and FYNNEI. This CDR3 is CASREGLTEAFF. DNA for the CDR3: TGTGCCAGCAGGGAAGGGTTGACTGAAGCTTTCTTT.

This chain connects TRBV20-1 to TRBJ2-7; D is perhaps TRBD1 or TRBD2 (5 bases each). V was cut by 4 bases and J by 0 bases, with 13 bases left in between. Germline lookup yields CDR1 DFQATT and CDR2 SNEGSKA (reference sequence). The CDR3 consists of 14 residues. The chain's CDR3 is CSAKGQGPSYEQYF. The CDR3 coding sequence is TGCAGTGCTAAGGGTCAGGGACCCTCCTACGAGCAGTACTTC.

The J gene is TRBJ2-5, the V gene TRBV11-2; 11 bases are a match to TRBD1. Germline assignment: CDR1 SGHAT and CDR2 FQNNGV. The CDR3 extends over 16 amino acids. V lost 4 bases and J lost 5; bases outside the gene matches: 9. The CDR3 is CASSSGTGGIHETQYF. CDR3 DNA: TGTGCCAGCAGCTCCGGGACAGGGGGAATTCATGAGACCCAGTACTTC.

The V call is TRBV6-2 or TRBV6-3, the J call TRBJ2-4, with TRBD1 matching over 8 bases. V dropped 4 bases and J dropped 7; count of bases not matched to a gene: 3. The germline V gene encodes CDR1 MNHEY and CDR2 SVGEGT. The CDR3 is made up of 13 amino acids. CDR3 amino acids: CASSFQGANIQYF. The CDR3 region has the DNA TGTGCCAGCAGTTTCCAGGGGGCGAACATTCAGTACTTC.

In this sample, this clonotype turned up a few times. The rearrangement links TRBV6-6 to TRBJ1-2; 8 nucleotides line up with TRBD1. Unmatched junction bases numbered 5, after V lost 4 bases and J lost 4 bases. The CDR3 covers 14 residues. Germline CDR1 MNHNY, CDR2 SVGAGI (reference sequence). The CDR3 region has the DNA TGTGCCAGCAGTTCCCAGGGGGCGGCCTATGGCTACACCTTC. Residues: CASSSQGAAYGYTF.

This clonotype has more than one count but fewer than ten. The chain employs TRBV12-3 or TRBV12-4 and TRBJ2-1; D not resolved. The length of the CDR3 is 12 residues. Trimming left V 3 bases short and J 4 bases short, with 4 bases between. Here the CDR3 DNA reads TGTGCCAGCAGTTTTAGTTACAATGAGCAGTTCTTC. This encodes CASSFSYNEQFF.

CDR3: CASSQDWGTSGHSYNEQFF. The CDR3 nucleotides are TGTGCCAGCAGCCAAGATTGGGGGACTAGCGGCCACTCCTACAATGAGCAGTTCTTC. This chain links TRBV3-1 with TRBJ2-1; 11 bases map to TRBD2. The CDR3 has 19 residues. Germline V gene sequence: CDR1 LGHDT, CDR2 YNNKEL (reference sequence). Germline trimming cut 0 bases from V and 0 bases from J; bases unmatched to any gene: 7.

There are a few counts of this clonotype. The chain is built from TRBV27 and TRBJ1-1, with TRBD1 matching 7 bases. Germline V lookup: CDR1 MNHEY, CDR2 SMNVEV (reference sequence). Trimming took 0 bases from V and 1 from J; bases not matched to a gene: 5. The CDR3 totals 16 residues. Here the CDR3 reads CASSLSMTGWNTEAFF. The DNA for the CDR3 is TGTGCCAGCAGTTTATCGATGACAGGGTGGAACACTGAAGCTTTCTTT.